Sequencing of this TCR beta chain was carried out in a study of OX40 agonist ivuxolimab in advanced cancers. Study in general: Patients were treated with ivuxolimab, an agonistic anti-OX40 (CD134) antibody.

General observations from the study: Certain nonresponders additionally had low normalized T-cell clonal expansion. The 0.1-3.0 mg/kg partial responders had among the lowest clonal expansion.

The assay was immunoSEQ multiplex PCR, and TCRdb's table has in-frame clones only and misses some. Of tens of thousands of clones in the sample, around 93% were seen once. With respect to this clone: The antigen is undetermined.

CDR3 length equals 15 residues. The V gene's germline CDR1 is LGHNA and CDR2 YSLEER. V lost 3 bases, J lost 6 bases, and 4 bases stayed unmatched. This specimen was CD4+ or CD8+ T cells sorted from blood, taken in a trial of the OX40 agonist ivuxolimab. The clonotype originates from an adult with an advanced solid tumor such as melanoma, head and neck, liver or kidney cancer. The V gene is TRBV4-3, the J gene TRBJ1-4; 10 nucleotides match TRBD1. The CDR3 nucleotides are TGCGCCAGCAGCCAGTGGACAGGGGGGGATGAAAAACTGTTTTTT. Translated, it gives CASSQWTGGDEKLFF.